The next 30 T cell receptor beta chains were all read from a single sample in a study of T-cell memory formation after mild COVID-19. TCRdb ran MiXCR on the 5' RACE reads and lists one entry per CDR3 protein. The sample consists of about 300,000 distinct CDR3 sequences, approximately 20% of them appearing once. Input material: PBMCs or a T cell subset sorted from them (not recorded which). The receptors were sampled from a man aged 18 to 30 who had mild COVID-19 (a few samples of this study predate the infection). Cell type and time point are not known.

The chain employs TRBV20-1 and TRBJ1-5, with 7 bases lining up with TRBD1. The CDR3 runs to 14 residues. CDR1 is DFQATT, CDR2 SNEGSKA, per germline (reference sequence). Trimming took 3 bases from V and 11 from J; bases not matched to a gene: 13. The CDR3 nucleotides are TGCAGTGCTAGCCGCACGACAGGGAGTGGGTCCCAGCATTTT. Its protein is CSASRTTGSGSQHF.

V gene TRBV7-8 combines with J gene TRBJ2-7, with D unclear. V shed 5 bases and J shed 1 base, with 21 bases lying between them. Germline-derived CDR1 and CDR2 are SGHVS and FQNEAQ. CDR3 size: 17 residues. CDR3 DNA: TGTGCCAGCAGCCCTTCCCCCGCCGGCAGCAGATCCTACGAGCAGTACGTC. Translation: CASSPSPAGSRSYEQYV.

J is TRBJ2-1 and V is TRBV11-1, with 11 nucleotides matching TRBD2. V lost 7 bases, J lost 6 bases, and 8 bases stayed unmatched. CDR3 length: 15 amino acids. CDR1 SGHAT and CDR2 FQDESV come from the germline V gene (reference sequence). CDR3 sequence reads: CASIMTSGAGNEQFF. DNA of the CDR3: TGTGCCAGCATCATGACTAGCGGGGCGGGCAATGAGCAGTTCTTC.

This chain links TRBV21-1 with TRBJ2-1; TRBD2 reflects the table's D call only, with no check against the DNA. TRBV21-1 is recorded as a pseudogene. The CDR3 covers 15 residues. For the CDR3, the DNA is TGTGCCAGCAGCAAAGGGCTGCAGGGAGGTGATGAGCAGTTCTTC. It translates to CASSKGLQGGDEQFF.

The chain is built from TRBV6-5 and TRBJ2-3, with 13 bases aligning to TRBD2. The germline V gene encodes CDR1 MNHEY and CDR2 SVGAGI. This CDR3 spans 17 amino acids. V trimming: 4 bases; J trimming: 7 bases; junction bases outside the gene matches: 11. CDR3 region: CASSSYPTSGGVNTQYF. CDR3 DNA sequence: TGTGCCAGCAGTTCCTACCCTACTAGCGGGGGGGTCAATACGCAGTATTTT.

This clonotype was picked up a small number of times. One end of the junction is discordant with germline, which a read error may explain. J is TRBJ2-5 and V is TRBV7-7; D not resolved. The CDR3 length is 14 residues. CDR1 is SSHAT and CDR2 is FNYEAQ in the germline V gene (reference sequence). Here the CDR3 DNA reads TGTGCTAGCAGCCCCGCCTTAACCCAAGAGACCCAGTACTTC. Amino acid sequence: CASSPALTQETQYF.

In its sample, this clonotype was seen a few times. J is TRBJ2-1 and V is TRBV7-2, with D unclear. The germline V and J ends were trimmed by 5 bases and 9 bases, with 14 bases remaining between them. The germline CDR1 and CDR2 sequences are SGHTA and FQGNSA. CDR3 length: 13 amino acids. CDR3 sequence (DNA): TGTGCCAGCAGCCCTTCTAGGTCTACTGAGCAGTTCTTC. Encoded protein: CASSPSRSTEQFF.

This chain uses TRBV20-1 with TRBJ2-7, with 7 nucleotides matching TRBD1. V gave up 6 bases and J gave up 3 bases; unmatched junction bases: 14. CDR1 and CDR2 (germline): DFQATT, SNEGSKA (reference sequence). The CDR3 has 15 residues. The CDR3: CSAVQMGQKLYEQYF. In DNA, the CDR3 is TGCAGTGCCGTCCAAATGGGACAGAAACTCTACGAGCAGTACTTC.

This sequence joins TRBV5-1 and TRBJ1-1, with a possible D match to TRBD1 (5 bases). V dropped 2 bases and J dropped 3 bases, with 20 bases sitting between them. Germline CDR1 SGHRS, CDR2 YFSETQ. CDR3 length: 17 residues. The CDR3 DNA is TGCGCCAGCAGCTTCGGCAGGGAGAGGAGTAGAGACACTGAAGCTTTCTTT. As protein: CASSFGRERSRDTEAFF.

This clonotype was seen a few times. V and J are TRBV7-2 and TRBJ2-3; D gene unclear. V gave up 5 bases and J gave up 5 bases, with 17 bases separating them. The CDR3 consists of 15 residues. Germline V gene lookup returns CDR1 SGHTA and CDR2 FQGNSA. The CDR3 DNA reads TGTGCCAGCAGCCTCCCGTGGGCTGTGGAAGATACGCAGTATTTT. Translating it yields CASSLPWAVEDTQYF.

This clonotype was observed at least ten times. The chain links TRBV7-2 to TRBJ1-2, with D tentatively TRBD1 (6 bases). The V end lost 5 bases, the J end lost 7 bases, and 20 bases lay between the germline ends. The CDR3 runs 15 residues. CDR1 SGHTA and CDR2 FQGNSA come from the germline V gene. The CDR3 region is CASSLPGTGLRGYTF. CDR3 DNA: TGTGCCAGCAGCCTACCCGGTACAGGGTTACGTGGCTACACCTTC.

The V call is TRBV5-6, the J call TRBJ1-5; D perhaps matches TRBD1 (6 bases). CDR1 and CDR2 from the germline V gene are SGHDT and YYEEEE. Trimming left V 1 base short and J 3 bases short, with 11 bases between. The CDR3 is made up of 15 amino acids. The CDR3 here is CASSLRQDYNQPQHF. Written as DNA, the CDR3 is TGTGCCAGCAGCTTGCGACAGGATTACAATCAGCCCCAGCATTTT. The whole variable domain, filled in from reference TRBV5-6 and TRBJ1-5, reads DAGVTQSPTHLIKTRGQQVTLRCSPKSGHDTVSWYQQALGQGPQFIFQYYEEEERQRGNFPDRFSGHQFPNYSSELNVNALLLGDSALYLCASSLRQDYNQPQHFGDGTRLSIL.

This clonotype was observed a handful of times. CDR3 bases: TGTGCCAGCACGACTCATTACAGGGGGGGCTCCTACGAGCAGTACTTC. Encoded protein: CASTTHYRGGSYEQYF. This chain connects TRBV12-3 or TRBV12-4 to TRBJ2-7, with D tentatively TRBD1 (8 bases). The CDR3 consists of 16 residues. The germline V and J ends were trimmed by 7 bases and 0 bases, with 19 bases remaining between them.

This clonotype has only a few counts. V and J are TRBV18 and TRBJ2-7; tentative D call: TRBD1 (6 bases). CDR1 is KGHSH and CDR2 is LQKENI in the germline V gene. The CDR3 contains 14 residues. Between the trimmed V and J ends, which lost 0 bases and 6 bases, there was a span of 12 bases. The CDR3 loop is CASSPPDSPFEQYF. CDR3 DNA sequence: TGTGCCAGCTCACCACCGGACAGTCCTTTCGAGCAGTACTTC.

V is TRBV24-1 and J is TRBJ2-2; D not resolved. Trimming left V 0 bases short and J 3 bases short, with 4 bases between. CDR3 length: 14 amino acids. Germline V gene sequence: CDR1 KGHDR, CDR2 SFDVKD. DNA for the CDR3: TGTGCCACCAGTGATTTGGGGGACACCGGGGAGCTGTTTTTT. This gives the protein CATSDLGDTGELFF.

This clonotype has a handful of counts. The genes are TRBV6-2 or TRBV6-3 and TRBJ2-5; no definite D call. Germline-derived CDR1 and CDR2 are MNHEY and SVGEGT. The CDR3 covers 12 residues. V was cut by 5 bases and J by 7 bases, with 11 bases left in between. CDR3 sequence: CASSLELTTQYF. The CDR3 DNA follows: TGTGCCAGCAGTCTAGAATTAACGACCCAGTACTTC.

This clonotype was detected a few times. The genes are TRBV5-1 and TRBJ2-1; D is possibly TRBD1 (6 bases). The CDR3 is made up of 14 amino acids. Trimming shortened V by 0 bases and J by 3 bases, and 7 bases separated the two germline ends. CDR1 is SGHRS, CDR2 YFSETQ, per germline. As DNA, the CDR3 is TGCGCCAGCAGCTTGGAGACAGGCTACAATGAGCAGTTCTTC. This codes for CASSLETGYNEQFF.

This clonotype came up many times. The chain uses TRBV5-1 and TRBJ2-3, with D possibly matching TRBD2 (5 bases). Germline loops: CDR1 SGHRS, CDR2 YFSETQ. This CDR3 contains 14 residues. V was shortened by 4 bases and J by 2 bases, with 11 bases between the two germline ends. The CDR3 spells CASSPGLLTDTQYF. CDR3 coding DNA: TGCGCCAGCAGCCCGGGATTACTCACAGATACGCAGTATTTT.

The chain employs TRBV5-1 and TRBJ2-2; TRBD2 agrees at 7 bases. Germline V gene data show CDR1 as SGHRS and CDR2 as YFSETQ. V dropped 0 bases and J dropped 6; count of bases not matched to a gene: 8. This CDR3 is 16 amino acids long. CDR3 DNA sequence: TGCGCCAGCAGCTTGGCCCGGAGCGGGGCCGCCGGGGAGCTGTTTTTT. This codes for CASSLARSGAAGELFF.

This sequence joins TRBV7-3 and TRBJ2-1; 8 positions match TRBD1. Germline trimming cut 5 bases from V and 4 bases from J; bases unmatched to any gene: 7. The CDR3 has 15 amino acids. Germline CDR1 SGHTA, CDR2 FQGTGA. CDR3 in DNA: TGTGCCAGCAGCGGGGACAGGACCAGTTACAATGAGCAGTTCTTC. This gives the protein CASSGDRTSYNEQFF.

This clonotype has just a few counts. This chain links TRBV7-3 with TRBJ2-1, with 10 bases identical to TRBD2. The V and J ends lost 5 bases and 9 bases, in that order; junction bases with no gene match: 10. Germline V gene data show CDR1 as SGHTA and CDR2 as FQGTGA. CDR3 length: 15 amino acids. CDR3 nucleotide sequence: TGTGCCAGCAGCCCCCAGAGCGGGGGGGCCACTGAGCAGTTCTTC. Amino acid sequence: CASSPQSGGATEQFF. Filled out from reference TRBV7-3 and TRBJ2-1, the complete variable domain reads GAGVSQTPSNKVTEKGKYVELRCDPISGHTALYWYRQSLGQGPEFLIYFQGTGAADDSGLPNDRFFAVRPEGSVSTLKIQRTERGDSAVYLCASSPQSGGATEQFFGPGTRLTVL.

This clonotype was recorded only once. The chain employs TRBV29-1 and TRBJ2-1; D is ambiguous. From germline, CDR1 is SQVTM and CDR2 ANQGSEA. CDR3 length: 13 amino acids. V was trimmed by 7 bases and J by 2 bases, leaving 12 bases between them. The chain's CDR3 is CSGRSTTYNEQFF. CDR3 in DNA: TGCAGCGGCAGGTCCACTACCTACAATGAGCAGTTCTTC.

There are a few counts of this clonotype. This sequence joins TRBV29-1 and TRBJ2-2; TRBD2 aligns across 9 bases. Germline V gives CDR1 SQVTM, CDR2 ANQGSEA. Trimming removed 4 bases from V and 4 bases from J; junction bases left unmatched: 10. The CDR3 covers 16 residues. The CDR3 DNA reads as TGCAGCGTTGTCAGAGGTAGCGGGGGAATCACCGGGGAGCTGTTTTTT. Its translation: CSVVRGSGGITGELFF.

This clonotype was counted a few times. Here the CDR3 DNA reads TGTGCCAGCAGCCCTAGACAGGGGCCCACTGAAGCTTTCTTT. This gives the protein CASSPRQGPTEAFF. The V and J genes are TRBV3-1 and TRBJ1-1; 8 bases match TRBD1. From germline, CDR1 is LGHDT and CDR2 YNNKEL (reference sequence). This CDR3 spans 14 amino acids. With 4 bases clipped from V and 4 bases from J, the junction kept 5 bases outside the gene matches.

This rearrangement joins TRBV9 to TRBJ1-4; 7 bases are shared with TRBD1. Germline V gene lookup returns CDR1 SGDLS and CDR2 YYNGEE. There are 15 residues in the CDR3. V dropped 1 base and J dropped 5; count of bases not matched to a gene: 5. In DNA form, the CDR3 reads TGTGCCAGCAGCGTATGGGACAGTTTAAATGAAAAACTGTTTTTT. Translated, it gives CASSVWDSLNEKLFF.

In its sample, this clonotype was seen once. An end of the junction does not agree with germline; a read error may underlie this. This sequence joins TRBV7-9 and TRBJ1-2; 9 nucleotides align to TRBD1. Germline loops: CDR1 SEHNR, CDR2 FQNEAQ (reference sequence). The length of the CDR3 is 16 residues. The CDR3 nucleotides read TGTGCCGGCAGCTTAGCACGACAGGGGGTAGGCTATGGCTACACCTTC. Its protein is CAGSLARQGVGYGYTF.

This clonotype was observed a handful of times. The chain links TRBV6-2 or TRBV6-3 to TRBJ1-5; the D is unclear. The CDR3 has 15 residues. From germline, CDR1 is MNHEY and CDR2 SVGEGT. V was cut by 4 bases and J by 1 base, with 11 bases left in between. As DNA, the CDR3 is TGTGCCAGCAGTTTATCTGTCGGGAGCAATCAGCCCCAGCATTTT. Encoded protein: CASSLSVGSNQPQHF.

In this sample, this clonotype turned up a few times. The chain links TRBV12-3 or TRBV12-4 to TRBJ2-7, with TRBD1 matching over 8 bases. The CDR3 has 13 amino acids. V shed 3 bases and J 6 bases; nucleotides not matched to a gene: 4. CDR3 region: CASSLQGAGEQYF. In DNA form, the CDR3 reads TGTGCCAGCAGTTTGCAGGGGGCAGGCGAGCAGTACTTC.

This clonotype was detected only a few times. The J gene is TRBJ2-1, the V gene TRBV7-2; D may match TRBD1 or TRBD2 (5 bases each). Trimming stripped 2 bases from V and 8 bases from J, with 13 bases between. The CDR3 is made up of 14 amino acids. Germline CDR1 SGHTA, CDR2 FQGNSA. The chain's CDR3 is CASSLMGVGDEQFF. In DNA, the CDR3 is TGTGCCAGCAGCTTAATGGGGGTTGGGGATGAGCAGTTCTTC. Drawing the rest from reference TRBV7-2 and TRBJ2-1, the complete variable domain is GAGVSQSPSNKVTEKGKDVELRCDPISGHTALYWYRQSLGQGLEFLIYFQGNSAPDKSGLPSDRFSAERTGGSVSTLTIQRTQQEDSAVYLCASSLMGVGDEQFFGPGTRLTVL.

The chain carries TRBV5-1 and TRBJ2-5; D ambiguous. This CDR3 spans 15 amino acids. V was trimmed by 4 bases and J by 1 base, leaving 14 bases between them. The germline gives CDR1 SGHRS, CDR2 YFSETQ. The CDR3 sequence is CASSPRRLGQETQYF. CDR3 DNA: TGCGCCAGCAGCCCACGGCGGTTAGGCCAAGAGACCCAGTACTTC.